This T cell receptor beta chain was recovered during a study of technical replicates of blood from a few donors. Produced via immunoSEQ multiplex PCR; TCRdb's table is partial and in-frame only. This table holds 45,000 to 60,000 clones, about 96% found once. The CDR3 loop spans 14 amino acids. Trimming at V came to 4 bases and at J to 5 bases, leaving 4 bases not matched to a gene. Germline V gene lookup returns CDR1 LNHDA and CDR2 SQIVND (reference sequence). The chain combines TRBV19 with TRBJ1-3; 8 bases fit TRBD1. This receptor was identified in a human donor in good health. Sequenced material: T cells isolated from PBMCs. The CDR3 DNA reads TGTGCCAGTAGTACCGACAGGGGTAGAAACACCATATATTTT. Translation gives CASSTDRGRNTIYF. Complete variable domain (other parts from reference TRBV19 and TRBJ1-3): DGGITQSPKYLFRKEGQNVTLSCEQNLNHDAMYWYRQDPGQGLRLIYYSQIVNDFQKGDIAEGYSVSREKKESFPLTVTSAQKNPTAFYLCASSTDRGRNTIYFGEGSWLTVV.